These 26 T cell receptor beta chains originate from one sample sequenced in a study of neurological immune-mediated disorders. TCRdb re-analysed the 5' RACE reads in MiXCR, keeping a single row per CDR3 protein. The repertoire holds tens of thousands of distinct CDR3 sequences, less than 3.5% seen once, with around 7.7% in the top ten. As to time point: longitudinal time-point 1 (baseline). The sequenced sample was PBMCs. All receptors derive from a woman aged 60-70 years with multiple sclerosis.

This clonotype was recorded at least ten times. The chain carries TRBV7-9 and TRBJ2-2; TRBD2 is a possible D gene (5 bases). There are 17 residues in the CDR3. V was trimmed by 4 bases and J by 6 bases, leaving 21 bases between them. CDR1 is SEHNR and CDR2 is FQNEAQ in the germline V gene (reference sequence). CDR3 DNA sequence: TGTGCCAGCAGCTCCCGTTTGGCGGGTAGGGTCGCCGGGGAGCTGTTTTTT. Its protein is CASSSRLAGRVAGELFF.

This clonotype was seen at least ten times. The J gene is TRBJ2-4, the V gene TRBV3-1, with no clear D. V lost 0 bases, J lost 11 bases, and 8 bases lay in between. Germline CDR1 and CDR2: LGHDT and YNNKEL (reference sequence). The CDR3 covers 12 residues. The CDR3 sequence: CASSQDGQVQYF. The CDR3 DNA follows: TGTGCCAGCAGCCAAGATGGGCAGGTTCAGTACTTC.

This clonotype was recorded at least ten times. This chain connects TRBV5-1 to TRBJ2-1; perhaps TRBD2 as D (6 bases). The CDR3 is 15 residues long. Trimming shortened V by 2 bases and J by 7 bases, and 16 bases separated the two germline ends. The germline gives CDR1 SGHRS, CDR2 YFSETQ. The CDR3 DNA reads TGCGCCAGCAGCTTAGTTGCGGGGTTGAGGAATGAGCAGTTCTTC. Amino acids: CASSLVAGLRNEQFF.

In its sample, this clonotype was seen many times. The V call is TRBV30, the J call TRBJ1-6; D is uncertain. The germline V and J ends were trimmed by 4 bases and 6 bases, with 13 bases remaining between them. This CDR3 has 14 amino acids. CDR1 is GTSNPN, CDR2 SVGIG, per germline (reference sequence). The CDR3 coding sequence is TGTGCCTGGACAAAATCCTCCCGTAATTCACCCCTCCACTTT. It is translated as CAWTKSSRNSPLHF. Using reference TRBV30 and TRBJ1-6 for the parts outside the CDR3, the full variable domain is SQTIHQWPATLVQPVGSPLSLECTVEGTSNPNLYWYRQAAGRGLQLLFYSVGIGQISSEVPQNLSASRPQDRQFILSSKKLLLSDSGFYLCAWTKSSRNSPLHFGNGTRLTVT.

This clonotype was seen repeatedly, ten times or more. CDR3: CSAGLGTANQPQHF. The CDR3 region has the DNA TGCAGTGCTGGCTTAGGGACAGCTAATCAGCCCCAGCATTTT. This rearrangement joins TRBV20-1 to TRBJ1-5, with TRBD1 matching 7 bases. Trimming cost V 5 bases and J 4 bases; bases outside gene matches: 8. Per germline, CDR1 DFQATT and CDR2 SNEGSKA (reference sequence). The length of the CDR3 is 14 residues.

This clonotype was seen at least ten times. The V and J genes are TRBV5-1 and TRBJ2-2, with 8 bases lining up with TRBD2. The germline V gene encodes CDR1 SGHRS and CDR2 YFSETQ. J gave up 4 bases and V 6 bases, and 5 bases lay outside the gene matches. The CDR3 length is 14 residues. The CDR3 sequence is CASTIAGFTGELFF. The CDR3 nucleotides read TGCGCCAGCACCATAGCGGGGTTCACCGGGGAGCTGTTTTTT.

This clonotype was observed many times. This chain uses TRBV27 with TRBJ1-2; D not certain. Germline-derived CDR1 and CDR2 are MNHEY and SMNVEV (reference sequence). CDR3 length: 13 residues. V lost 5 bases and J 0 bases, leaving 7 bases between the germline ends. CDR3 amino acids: CASSPVPNYGYTF. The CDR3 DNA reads TGTGCCAGCAGTCCCGTCCCTAACTATGGCTACACCTTC.

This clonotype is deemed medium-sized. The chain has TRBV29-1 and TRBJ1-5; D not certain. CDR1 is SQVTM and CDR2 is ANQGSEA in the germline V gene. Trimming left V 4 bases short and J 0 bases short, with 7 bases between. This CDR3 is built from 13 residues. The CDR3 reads CSVGENSNQPQHF. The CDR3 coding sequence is TGCAGCGTTGGGGAGAATAGCAATCAGCCCCAGCATTTT.

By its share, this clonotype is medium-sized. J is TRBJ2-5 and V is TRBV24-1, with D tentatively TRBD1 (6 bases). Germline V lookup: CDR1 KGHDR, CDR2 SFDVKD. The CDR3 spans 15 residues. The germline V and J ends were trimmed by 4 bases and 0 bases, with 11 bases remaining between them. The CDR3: CATSDPDRYQETQYF. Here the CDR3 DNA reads TGTGCCACCAGTGACCCCGACAGGTACCAAGAGACCCAGTACTTC.

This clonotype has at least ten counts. CDR3 nucleotides: TGCAGTGCTTCTACAGGGGGCGCGGGTGAAGAGACCCAGTACTTC. Translation gives CSASTGGAGEETQYF. The chain recombines TRBV20-1 with TRBJ2-5; 9 bases fit TRBD1. The germline V gene has CDR1 DFQATT and CDR2 SNEGSKA (reference sequence). The CDR3 consists of 15 residues. The V gene end was trimmed by 5 bases and the J gene end by 3 bases; junction bases not matched to a gene: 10.

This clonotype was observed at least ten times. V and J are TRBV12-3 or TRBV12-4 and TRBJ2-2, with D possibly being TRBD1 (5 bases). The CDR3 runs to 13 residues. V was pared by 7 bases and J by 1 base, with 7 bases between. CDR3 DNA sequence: TGTGCCAGCAAGACAGAGAACACCGGGGAGCTGTTTTTT. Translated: CASKTENTGELFF.

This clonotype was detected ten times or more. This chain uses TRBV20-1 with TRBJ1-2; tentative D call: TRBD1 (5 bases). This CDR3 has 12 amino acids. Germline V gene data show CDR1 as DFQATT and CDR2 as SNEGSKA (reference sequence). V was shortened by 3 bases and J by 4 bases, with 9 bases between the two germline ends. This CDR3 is CSASRQGYGYTF. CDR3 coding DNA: TGCAGTGCTAGCCGTCAGGGCTATGGCTACACCTTC.

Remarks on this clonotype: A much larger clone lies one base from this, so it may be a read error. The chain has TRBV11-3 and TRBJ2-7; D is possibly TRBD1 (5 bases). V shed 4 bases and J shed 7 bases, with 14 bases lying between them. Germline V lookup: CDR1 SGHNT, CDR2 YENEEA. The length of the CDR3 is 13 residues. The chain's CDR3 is CASSSTTTEEQYF. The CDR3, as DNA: TGTGCCAGCAGCTCTACGACGACAGAAGAGCAGTACTTC. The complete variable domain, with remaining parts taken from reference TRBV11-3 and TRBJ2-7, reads EAGVVQSPRYKIIEKKQPVAFWCNPISGHNTLYWYLQNLGQGPELLIRYENEEAVDDSQLPKDRFSAERLKGVDSTLKIQPAELGDSAVYLCASSSTTTEEQYFGPGTRLTVT.

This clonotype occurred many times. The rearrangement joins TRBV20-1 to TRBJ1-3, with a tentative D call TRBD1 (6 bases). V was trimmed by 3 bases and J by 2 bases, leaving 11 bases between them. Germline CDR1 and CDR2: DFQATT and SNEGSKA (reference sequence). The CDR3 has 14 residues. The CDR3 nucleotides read TGCAGTGCTAGCCAGGGGCCTCCTGGAAACACCATATATTTT. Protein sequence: CSASQGPPGNTIYF.

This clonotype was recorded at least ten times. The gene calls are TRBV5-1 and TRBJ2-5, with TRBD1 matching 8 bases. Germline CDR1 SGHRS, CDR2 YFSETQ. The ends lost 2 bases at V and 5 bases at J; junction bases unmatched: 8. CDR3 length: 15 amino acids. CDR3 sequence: CASSLPQGVGETQYF. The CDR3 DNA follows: TGCGCCAGCAGCTTACCACAGGGGGTTGGTGAGACCCAGTACTTC. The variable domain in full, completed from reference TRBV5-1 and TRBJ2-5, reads KAGVTQTPRYLIKTRGQQVTLSCSPISGHRSVSWYQQTPGQGLQFLFEYFSETQRNKGNFPGRFSGRQFSNSRSEMNVSTLELGDSALYLCASSLPQGVGETQYFGPGTRLLVL.

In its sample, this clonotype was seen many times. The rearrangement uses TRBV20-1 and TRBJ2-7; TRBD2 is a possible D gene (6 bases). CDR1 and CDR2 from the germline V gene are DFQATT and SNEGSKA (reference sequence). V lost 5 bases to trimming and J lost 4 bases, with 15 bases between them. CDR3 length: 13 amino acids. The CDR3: CSARWVAEYEQYF. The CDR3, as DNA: TGCAGTGCTCGTTGGGTAGCGGAGTACGAGCAGTACTTC.

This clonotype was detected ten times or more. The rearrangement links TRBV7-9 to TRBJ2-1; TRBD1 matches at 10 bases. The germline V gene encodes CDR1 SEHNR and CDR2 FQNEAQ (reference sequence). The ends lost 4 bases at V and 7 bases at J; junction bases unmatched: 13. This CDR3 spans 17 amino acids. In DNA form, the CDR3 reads TGTGCCAGCAGCTCCCCCAGGGGACAGGGGCAGGGTAATGAGCAGTTCTTC. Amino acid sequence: CASSSPRGQGQGNEQFF.

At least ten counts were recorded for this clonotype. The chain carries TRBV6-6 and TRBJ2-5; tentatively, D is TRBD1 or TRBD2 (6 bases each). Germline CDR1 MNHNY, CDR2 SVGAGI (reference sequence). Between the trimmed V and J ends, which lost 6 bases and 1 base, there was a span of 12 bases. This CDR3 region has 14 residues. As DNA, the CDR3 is TGTGCCAGCAGCCCAAGGGGGGTCCAAGAGACCCAGTACTTC. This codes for CASSPRGVQETQYF.

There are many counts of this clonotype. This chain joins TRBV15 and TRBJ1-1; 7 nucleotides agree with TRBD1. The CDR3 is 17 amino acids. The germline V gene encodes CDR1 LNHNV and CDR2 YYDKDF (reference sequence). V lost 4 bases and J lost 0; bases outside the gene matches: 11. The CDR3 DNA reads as TGTGCCACCAGCACCCCCAGGGAGCAGGGGGTGAACACTGAAGCTTTCTTT. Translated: CATSTPREQGVNTEAFF.

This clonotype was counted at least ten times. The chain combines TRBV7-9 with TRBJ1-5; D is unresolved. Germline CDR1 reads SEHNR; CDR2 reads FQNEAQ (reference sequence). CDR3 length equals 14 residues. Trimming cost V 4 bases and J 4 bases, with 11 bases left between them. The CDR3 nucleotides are TGTGCCAGCAGCTCCCCGAATGGGAATCAGCCCCAGCATTTT. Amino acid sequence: CASSSPNGNQPQHF.

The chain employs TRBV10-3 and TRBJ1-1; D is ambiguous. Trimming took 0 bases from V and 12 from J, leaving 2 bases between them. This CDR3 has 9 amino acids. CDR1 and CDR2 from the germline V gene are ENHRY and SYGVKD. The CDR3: CAISESTFF. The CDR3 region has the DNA TGTGCCATCAGTGAGTCTACTTTCTTT.

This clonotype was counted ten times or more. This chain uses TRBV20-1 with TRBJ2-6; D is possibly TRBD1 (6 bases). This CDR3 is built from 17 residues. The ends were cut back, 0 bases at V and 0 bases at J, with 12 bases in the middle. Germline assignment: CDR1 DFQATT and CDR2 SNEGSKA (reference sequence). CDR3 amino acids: CSARDYRESSGANVLTF. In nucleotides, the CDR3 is TGCAGTGCTAGAGATTACAGGGAAAGCTCTGGGGCCAACGTCCTGACTTTC.

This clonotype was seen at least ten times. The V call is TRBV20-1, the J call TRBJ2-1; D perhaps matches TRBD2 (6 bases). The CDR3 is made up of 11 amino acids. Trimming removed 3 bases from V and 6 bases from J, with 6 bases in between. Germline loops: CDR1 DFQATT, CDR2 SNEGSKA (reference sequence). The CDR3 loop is CSARTSNEQFF. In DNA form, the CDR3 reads TGCAGTGCTAGGACTAGCAATGAGCAGTTCTTC.

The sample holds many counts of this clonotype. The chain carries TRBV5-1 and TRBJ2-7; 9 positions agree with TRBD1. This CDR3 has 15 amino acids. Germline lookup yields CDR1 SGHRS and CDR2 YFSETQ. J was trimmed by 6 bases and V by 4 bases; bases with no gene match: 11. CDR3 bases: TGCGCCAGCAGCGGGGGCGGGACAGGGTTAGTCGAGCAGTACTTC. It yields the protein CASSGGGTGLVEQYF. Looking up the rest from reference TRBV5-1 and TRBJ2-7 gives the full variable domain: KAGVTQTPRYLIKTRGQQVTLSCSPISGHRSVSWYQQTPGQGLQFLFEYFSETQRNKGNFPGRFSGRQFSNSRSEMNVSTLELGDSALYLCASSGGGTGLVEQYFGPGTRLTVT.

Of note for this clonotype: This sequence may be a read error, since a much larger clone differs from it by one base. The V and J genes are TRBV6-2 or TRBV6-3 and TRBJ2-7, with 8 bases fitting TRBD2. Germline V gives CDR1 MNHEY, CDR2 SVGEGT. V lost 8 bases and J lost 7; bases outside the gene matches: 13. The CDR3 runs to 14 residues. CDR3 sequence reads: CASATASGLAEQYF. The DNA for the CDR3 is TGTGCCAGCGCCACCGCTAGCGGGCTGGCTGAGCAGTACTTC.

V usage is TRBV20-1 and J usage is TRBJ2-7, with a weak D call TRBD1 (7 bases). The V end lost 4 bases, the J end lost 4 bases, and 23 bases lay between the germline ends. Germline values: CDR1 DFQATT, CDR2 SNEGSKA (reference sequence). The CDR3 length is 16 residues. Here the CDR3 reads CSAKTGGGRGEYEQYF. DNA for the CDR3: TGCAGTGCTAAAACAGGTGGAGGCAGGGGGGAGTACGAGCAGTACTTC.